This entry is about one T cell receptor beta chain. Its specific antigen is unknown. No much larger clonotype is one base removed from it; base qualities were not supplied. This record comes from a study of T cell changes during pregnancy in multiple sclerosis (dated by TCRdb to about 2019). About the full investigation: In women with multiple sclerosis, the researchers looked at how the T cell repertoire shifted as pregnancy progressed.

The library was made by the immunoSEQ multiplex PCR assay. In its TCRdb copy, this immuneACCESS table keeps in-frame sequences only and misses some clones. Where compared with another copy, unresolved V genes explain less than half of these, and the others have no known cause. The sample profile shows around 70,000 clones; around 90% of them were found once. The ten largest clones capture over 2% of the sample. The sequencing used peripheral blood, collected in the second trimester of pregnancy. The origin of this receptor is a female donor in good health, enrolled as a control in a pregnancy study.

The DNA reads TGTGCCAGCTCACCAGAAAGTGACAGGAAAGCTTTCTTT. This sequence encodes CASSPESDRKAFF. The chain was built from TRBV18 and TRBJ1-1, with TRBD1 perhaps the D gene, on 6 matching bases. As encoded in the germline V gene, CDR1 is KGHSH while CDR2 is LQKENI. Reading from cysteine to phenylalanine, the CDR3 counts 13 amino acids. The sequence is cut down to CDR3 DNA, 39 bases in frame from base 1. V drops 2 bases and J drops 9 bases, leaving 13 bases in between.